The T cell receptor (beta chain) under discussion was sequenced for a study of PD-1 blockade in classical Hodgkin lymphoma. Study-wide results and caveats: Newly diagnosed patients and complete responders had comparable diversity at baseline. Significantly greater TCR diversity emerged by C4D1 in CD4+ cells but not CD8+ cells.

Every patient was affected by relapse after autologous stem cell transplantation, while exposure to brentuximab vedotin was not uniform. TCRdb keeps only in-frame clones here, not all; method: immunoSEQ multiplex PCR. The sample comprises about 66,000 clones, 65% to 75% of which are singletons, and 7.5% to 9.5% rests with the top ten. Worth noting for this clone: The antigen is not known.

CDR1 SEHNR and CDR2 FQNEAQ come from the germline V gene (reference sequence). The CDR3 sequence is 12 residues long. Between the trimmed V and J ends, which lost 3 bases and 3 bases, there was a span of 6 bases. Sequencing was performed on peripheral blood mononuclear cells (PBMCs), taken before the second cycle of nivolumab. J is TRBJ2-7 and V is TRBV7-9; D gene uncertain. This sequence originates from a human donor with classical Hodgkin lymphoma. The CDR3 region is CASSFESYEQYF. The CDR3 nucleotides read TGTGCCAGCAGCTTCGAGAGCTACGAGCAGTACTTC.